Each of the 17 T cell receptor beta chains below was sequenced from the same sample in a study of T cells in localized non-small cell lung cancer. Profiling relied on immunoSEQ multiplex PCR, and the TCRdb table lists in-frame clones only, not all of them. Of approximately 5,600 clones listed, 40% to 45% are singletons. The material sequenced was lung tumor tissue, taken before any cancer treatment. These receptors were taken from a man aged 35 to 69 with stage I lung adenocarcinoma.

This clone was found once. This chain links TRBV29-1 with TRBJ2-7; 11 bases line up with TRBD2. This CDR3 has 15 amino acids. The trim removed 6 bases at V and 4 bases at J, leaving 11 bases unmatched. Germline-derived CDR1 and CDR2 are SQVTM and ANQGSEA. CDR3: CSVIAGGLEGYEQYF. Here the CDR3 DNA reads TGCAGCGTAATAGCGGGAGGGCTAGAAGGTTACGAGCAGTACTTC.

This clone has a count of ten or more. The chain has TRBV11-3 and TRBJ2-1, with 8 bases matching TRBD1. The CDR3 sequence is 16 residues long. Germline V gives CDR1 SGHNT, CDR2 YENEEA. With V trimmed by 3 bases and J by 9 bases, 13 bases remained unmatched. CDR3 DNA: TGTGCCAGCAGCTTGGGACAGGCCCCTTACGGGGGTGAGCAGTTCTTC. It encodes CASSLGQAPYGGEQFF. Full variable domain (rest looked up from reference TRBV11-3 and TRBJ2-1): EAGVVQSPRYKIIEKKQPVAFWCNPISGHNTLYWYLQNLGQGPELLIRYENEEAVDDSQLPKDRFSAERLKGVDSTLKIQPAELGDSAVYLCASSLGQAPYGGEQFFGPGTRLTVL.

The gene calls are TRBV15 and TRBJ1-6; D is unclear. CDR3 length equals 14 residues. Germline V gene data show CDR1 as LNHNV and CDR2 as YYDKDF (reference sequence). The V and J ends lost 1 base and 4 bases respectively, with 5 bases between them. In DNA, the CDR3 is TGTGCCACCAGCAGAGCCCTATATAATTCACCCCTCCACTTT. Protein: CATSRALYNSPLHF.

The chain uses TRBV30 and TRBJ1-4; possible D gene TRBD1, 5 bases. V was pared by 5 bases and J by 8 bases, with 15 bases between. The CDR3 has 13 amino acids. CDR1 is GTSNPN, CDR2 SVGIG, per germline (reference sequence). The CDR3 DNA reads TGTGCCTGGGAATCGGGGGGAGTGGAAAAACTGTTTTTT. Residues: CAWESGGVEKLFF.

The chain couples TRBV9 to TRBJ1-4; D is unresolved. The CDR3 runs 12 residues. Trimming removed 3 bases at V and 5 bases at J, with 5 bases between. Germline CDR1 reads SGDLS; CDR2 reads YYNGEE. The CDR3 spells CASSGSNEKLFF. DNA of the CDR3: TGTGCCAGCAGCGGGAGCAATGAAAAACTGTTTTTT.

There are a few counts of this clone. The CDR3, as DNA: TGTGCCAGCAGTGCCCTTGGGGCCTCTGGCACAGATACGCAGTATTTT. Protein sequence: CASSALGASGTDTQYF. The chain couples TRBV9 to TRBJ2-3; tentative D call: TRBD1 (5 bases). Trimming stripped 5 bases from V and 1 base from J, with 17 bases between. Germline V gene lookup returns CDR1 SGDLS and CDR2 YYNGEE. The CDR3 has 16 amino acids. The complete variable domain, with remaining parts taken from reference TRBV9 and TRBJ2-3, reads DSGVTQTPKHLITATGQRVTLRCSPRSGDLSVYWYQQSLDQGLQFLIQYYNGEERAKGNILERFSAQQFPDLHSELNLSSLELGDSALYFCASSALGASGTDTQYFGPGTRLTVL.

The rearrangement uses TRBV19 and TRBJ1-4; 11 bases fit TRBD1. After removal of 10 bases from V and 7 bases from J, the junction contained 5 bases not matched to a gene. The CDR3 contains 13 residues. Germline V CDR1 and CDR2: LNHDA, SQIVND (reference sequence). The CDR3 DNA follows: TGTGCCATTTCCGGGACAGGGGGTGAAAAACTGTTTTTT. This translates into CAISGTGGEKLFF.

This clone was seen only a few times. This sequence joins TRBV6-8 and TRBJ2-3; TRBD2 might be the D (5 bases). The CDR3 is made up of 13 amino acids. V lost 4 bases and J lost 2, with 7 bases in between. The germline V gene has CDR1 MNHGY and CDR2 SAAAGT. The CDR3 loop is CASSSEVTDTQYF. CDR3 nucleotides: TGTGCCAGCAGTTCGGAGGTCACAGATACGCAGTATTTT.

This chain joins TRBV30 and TRBJ2-3; D gene unclear. The CDR3 runs to 11 residues. The germline V gene encodes CDR1 GTSNPN and CDR2 SVGIG (reference sequence). Between the trimmed V and J ends, which lost 4 bases and 6 bases, there was a span of 8 bases. The DNA of the CDR3 is TGTGCCTGGACAATTTGGGATACGCAGTATTTT. It is translated as CAWTIWDTQYF.

This clone was seen only a few times. This chain connects TRBV6-8 to TRBJ1-2; 9 bases match TRBD1. The V gene end was trimmed by 6 bases and the J gene end by 8 bases; junction bases not matched to a gene: 4. The germline gives CDR1 MNHGY, CDR2 SAAAGT. The CDR3 length is 12 residues. Written as DNA, the CDR3 is TGTGCCAGCAGCTCCGGGACAGGGGGCTACACCTTC. Residues: CASSSGTGGYTF.

The chain employs TRBV30 and TRBJ1-1; D gene uncertain. Germline-derived CDR1 and CDR2 are GTSNPN and SVGIG (reference sequence). V dropped 0 bases and J dropped 9 bases, with 11 bases sitting between them. The CDR3 sequence is 12 residues long. The CDR3 DNA is TGTGCCTGGAGTGTCGGCGGTCCTAAAGCTTTCTTT. Amino acid sequence: CAWSVGGPKAFF.

There are a few counts of this clone. In DNA, the CDR3 is TGTGCCAGCAGTGAAGGGGGCCTAGGTTCCACTGAAGCTTTCTTT. It specifies CASSEGGLGSTEAFF. V and J are TRBV6-7 and TRBJ1-1; 7 bases map to TRBD1. TRBV6-7 falls under the ORF class, with uncertain function. After removal of 5 bases from V and 4 bases from J, the junction contained 10 bases not matched to a gene. The CDR3 covers 15 residues.

The chain is built from TRBV9 and TRBJ2-1; D possibly matches TRBD1 or TRBD2 (5 bases each). V was clipped by 4 bases and J by 0 bases, with 14 bases between them. The CDR3 runs to 16 residues. Germline CDR1 and CDR2: SGDLS and YYNGEE. Here the CDR3 DNA reads TGTGCCAGCAGCCCTACCGGGGCGAGCTCCTACAATGAGCAGTTCTTC. It is translated as CASSPTGASSYNEQFF.

This chain connects TRBV15 to TRBJ2-2; TRBD1 or TRBD2 may be the D gene (5 bases each). This CDR3 region has 15 residues. The V end lost 5 bases, the J end lost 5 bases, and 15 bases lay between the germline ends. Germline V gene sequence: CDR1 LNHNV, CDR2 YYDKDF (reference sequence). CDR3 region: CATSYRDPRTGELFF. As DNA, the CDR3 is TGTGCCACCAGCTACCGGGACCCCAGGACCGGGGAGCTGTTTTTT.

This clone was found a few times. This rearrangement joins TRBV9 to TRBJ2-7; TRBD1 matches 8 bases. The CDR3 extends over 14 amino acids. V lost 7 bases to trimming and J lost 4 bases; unmatched junction nucleotides: 10. Germline V gene sequence: CDR1 SGDLS, CDR2 YYNGEE. The CDR3 loop is CASRQGLTTYEQYF. The CDR3, as DNA: TGTGCCAGCCGACAGGGGCTTACAACATACGAGCAGTACTTC.

This clone has only one observation. This chain connects TRBV11-3 to TRBJ1-1; D uncertain. The CDR3 length is 15 residues. Trimming shortened V by 1 base and J by 2 bases, and 11 bases separated the two germline ends. Germline-derived CDR1 and CDR2 are SGHNT and YENEEA. The CDR3 nucleotides read TGTGCCAGCAGCTTAGTCGGTGTAGGAAACACTGAAGCTTTCTTT. As protein: CASSLVGVGNTEAFF.

The chain carries TRBV11-3 and TRBJ2-1; possible D gene TRBD2, 6 bases. CDR1 and CDR2 (germline): SGHNT, YENEEA. The CDR3 is 14 amino acids. The V gene lost 2 bases and the J gene lost 5 bases, with 10 bases spanning the gap. CDR3 sequence reads: CASSLSGLNNEQFF. The CDR3 nucleotides are TGTGCCAGCAGCTTATCGGGACTCAACAATGAGCAGTTCTTC.